Each of the 15 T cell receptor beta chains below was sequenced from the same sample in a study of cytomegalovirus exposure and HLA in healthy donors. Researchers ran the PCR with 60 Vbeta and 13 Jbeta primers. The protocol was immunoSEQ multiplex PCR, while the TCRdb copy is restricted to in-frame clones and leaves out a portion. The sample table sets out about 200,000 clones. The sample consisted of PBMCs. The source is a girl aged 2-10 years in good health and CMV-seropositive.

In regard to this clone: A read error may account for a junction end that differs from germline. The V and J genes are TRBV7-6 and TRBJ2-3, with 12 bases that match TRBD2. The germline gives CDR1 SGHVS, CDR2 FNYEAQ. There are 14 residues in the CDR3. CDR3 loop: CASSLAGGGNTQYF. Here the CDR3 DNA reads TGTGCCAGCAGCCTAGCGGGAGGGGGGAATACGCAGTATTTT.

The genes are TRBV6-6 and TRBJ2-5; TRBD1 might be the D (5 bases). Per the germline V gene, CDR1 is MNHNY and CDR2 is SVGAGI (reference sequence). The CDR3 totals 16 residues. Trimming pared 0 bases from V and 4 bases from J, leaving 15 bases between. CDR3 loop: CASSYSLRTPPETQYF. The CDR3 DNA reads TGTGCCAGCAGTTACTCGCTCCGGACACCCCCAGAGACCCAGTACTTC.

About this clone: The sample has other DNA sequences that encode this CDR3 too. The chain combines TRBV7-9 with TRBJ2-3, with D possibly being TRBD2 (7 bases). Germline V gene lookup returns CDR1 SEHNR and CDR2 FQNEAQ (reference sequence). The V end was cut by 6 bases, the J end by 1 base, with 14 bases between. This CDR3 is built from 15 residues. CDR3 loop: CASRRKGGGTDTQYF. CDR3 nucleotide sequence: TGTGCCAGCAGGAGAAAAGGGGGGGGCACAGATACGCAGTATTTT.

V gene TRBV27 combines with J gene TRBJ2-3; weak D call: TRBD1 (6 bases). Trimming cost V 3 bases and J 5 bases, with 9 bases left between them. CDR1 is MNHEY and CDR2 is SMNVEV in the germline V gene (reference sequence). The CDR3 length is 13 residues. The CDR3 reads CASSLSQGDTQYF. The CDR3 DNA reads TGTGCCAGCAGTTTGTCACAGGGAGATACGCAGTATTTT.

The V and J genes are TRBV7-9 and TRBJ1-2; possible D gene TRBD1, 6 bases. The germline V gene encodes CDR1 SEHNR and CDR2 FQNEAQ (reference sequence). The V end was cut by 5 bases, the J end by 3 bases, with 16 bases between. This CDR3 spans 15 amino acids. The CDR3 protein is CASSHLQGFDYGYTF. The CDR3 DNA reads as TGTGCCAGCAGCCACCTCCAGGGGTTCGACTATGGCTACACCTTC.

The chain joins TRBV29-1 to TRBJ2-6; D might be TRBD1 (6 bases). CDR1 and CDR2 (germline): SQVTM, ANQGSEA. Between the trimmed V and J ends, which lost 1 base and 0 bases, there was a span of 10 bases. CDR3 size: 16 residues. CDR3 region: CSVEGQGTSGANVLTF. The CDR3 region has the DNA TGCAGCGTTGAAGGGCAGGGGACCTCTGGGGCCAACGTCCTGACTTTC.

The chain is built from TRBV30 and TRBJ2-4, with TRBD2 matching over 7 bases. This CDR3 is built from 15 residues. CDR1 GTSNPN and CDR2 SVGIG come from the germline V gene (reference sequence). Unmatched junction bases numbered 8, after V lost 0 bases and J lost 6 bases. The CDR3 region has the DNA TGTGCCTGGAGTGTTGGGGGGGGAGGTCGAAACATTCAGTACTTC. This encodes CAWSVGGGGRNIQYF.

The rearrangement uses TRBV5-4 and TRBJ1-3; D gene uncertain. With 0 bases removed from V and 0 bases from J, the gap between germline ends came to 7 bases. Germline V CDR1 and CDR2: SGHNT, YYREEE (reference sequence). This CDR3 spans 15 amino acids. The CDR3 DNA is TGTGCCAGCAGCTTGGACCCGAGCTCTGGAAACACCATATATTTT. Its protein is CASSLDPSSGNTIYF.

The chain carries TRBV19 and TRBJ2-1; 7 nucleotides agree with TRBD2. Germline CDR1 and CDR2: LNHDA and SQIVND (reference sequence). J gave up 1 base and V 3 bases, and 9 bases lay outside the gene matches. The CDR3 covers 17 residues. For the CDR3, the DNA is TGTGCCAGTAGTATGGGCCCATCGGGGGGATCCTACAATGAGCAGTTCTTC. It specifies CASSMGPSGGSYNEQFF.

The V gene is TRBV5-4, the J gene TRBJ2-5; TRBD2 agrees at 11 bases. TRBJ2-7 explains the end of the DNA better; the J call may be wrong. Per germline, CDR1 SGHNT and CDR2 YYREEE (reference sequence). CDR3 length: 15 amino acids. CDR3 amino acids: CASSSGLAETYEQYF. The CDR3 nucleotides are TGTGCCAGCAGCTCGGGACTAGCGGAAACCTACGAGCAGTACTTC.

The rearrangement uses TRBV2 and TRBJ1-5, with 9 positions matching TRBD1. The length of the CDR3 is 14 residues. Trimming removed 3 bases from V and 5 bases from J; junction bases left unmatched: 2. Germline V gives CDR1 SNHLY, CDR2 FYNNEI. The CDR3 coding sequence is TGTGCCAGCAGTGAGGGACAGGGCTATCAGCCCCAGCATTTT. Translated, it gives CASSEGQGYQPQHF.

This chain links TRBV10-2 with TRBJ2-7, with TRBD1 as a possible D gene (5 bases). This CDR3 region has 13 residues. The germline V and J ends were trimmed by 7 bases and 1 base, with 11 bases remaining between them. In germline, CDR1 is WSHSY, CDR2 SAAADI. CDR3 protein: CASIGDSSYEQYF. Here the CDR3 DNA reads TGCGCCAGCATAGGTGACAGTTCCTACGAGCAGTACTTC.

This chain connects TRBV29-1 to TRBJ1-4; 10 nucleotides align to TRBD1. V dropped 3 bases and J dropped 1; count of bases not matched to a gene: 8. CDR1 and CDR2 (germline): SQVTM, ANQGSEA. The CDR3 runs to 17 residues. The CDR3 nucleotides read TGCAGCGTTGAGGGGACAGGGGAGGGAGGAACTAATGAAAAACTGTTTTTT. Its translation: CSVEGTGEGGTNEKLFF.

The chain combines TRBV7-8 with TRBJ2-3; possibly TRBD2 for D (6 bases). V was clipped by 5 bases and J by 2 bases, with 20 bases between them. Germline V gene sequence: CDR1 SGHVS, CDR2 FQNEAQ. The CDR3 extends over 17 amino acids. CDR3 amino acids: CASSPSGRITYTDTQYF. The DNA for the CDR3 is TGTGCCAGCAGCCCGAGCGGGCGGATCACTTACACAGATACGCAGTATTTT.

The V and J genes are TRBV27 and TRBJ1-5; TRBD1 is a possible D gene (6 bases). There are 17 residues in the CDR3. Trimming stripped 5 bases from V and 4 bases from J, with 21 bases between. Germline-derived CDR1 and CDR2 are MNHEY and SMNVEV (reference sequence). CDR3 amino acids: CASSGIGQPGRNQPQHF. Here the CDR3 DNA reads TGTGCCAGCAGTGGAATCGGACAGCCTGGGAGAAATCAGCCCCAGCATTTT.